A selection of T cell receptor beta chains follows, all from one sample in a study of shared clonotypes between healthy human individuals. Sequencing used immunoSEQ multiplex PCR; TCRdb keeps in-frame clones, though not all of them. This sample yields millions of clones, of which approximately 92% are seen a single time; roughly 0.13% belongs to the top ten. The sequencing sample was made of naive CD4+ T cells sorted from blood. All receptors come from a man aged 18 to 29 in good health. The CDR3 runs from the conserved cysteine through the conserved F or W. D genes are given only for firm matches. Rows give clone size only sometimes, using once, few, many, or a class for an expanded clone.

abundance	j_gene	v_gene	d_gene	CDR3nt	CDR3aa
-	TRBJ1-1	TRBV2	-	TGTGCCAGCAGTGGTGACATGGCGAACACTGAAGCTTTCTTT	CASSGDMANTEAFF
once	TRBJ1-1	TRBV2	-	TGTGCCAGCAGTGAGGACGGCCGCACTGAAGCTTTCTTT	CASSEDGRTEAFF
-	TRBJ2-7	TRBV5-1	-	TGCGCCAGCAGCCGGGCCCGCATGTGGGACTCCTACGAGCAGTACTTC	CASSRARMWDSYEQYF
few	TRBJ2-1	TRBV30	-	TGTGCCTGGAGTTACAGGGAAAATGAGCAGTTCTTC	CAWSYRENEQFF
-	TRBJ2-7	TRBV2	TRBD1	TGTGCCAGCAATGGACAGGGGGCGGTCGAGCAGTACTTC	CASNGQGAVEQYF
-	TRBJ2-4	TRBV29-1	TRBD2	TGCAGCGTTGGACTAGCGGCCAAAAACATTCAGTACTTC	CSVGLAAKNIQYF
-	TRBJ2-5	TRBV6-5	-	TGTGCCAGTGGAATTAGGGGGGAGACCCAGTACTTC	CASGIRGETQYF
-	TRBJ2-2	TRBV7-2	-	TGTGCCAGCAGCTTAGTGGGTCTCACCGGGGAGCTGTTTTTT	CASSLVGLTGELFF
once	TRBJ2-3	TRBV7-9	TRBD2	TGTGCCAGCAGCTTATCAGCGGGGGGGCCGGATACGCAGTATTTT	CASSLSAGGPDTQYF
-	TRBJ2-5	TRBV5-6	TRBD1	TGTGCCAGCAGCTTGGCGACAGGGTGGGTGACCCAGTACTTC	CASSLATGWVTQYF
-	TRBJ1-1	TRBV6-1	-	TGTGCCAGCAGTGAAAATCGCCCCGGGAGTGGTGAAGCTTTCTTT	CASSENRPGSGEAFF
-	TRBJ1-2	TRBV5-5	-	TGTGCCAGCAGCTTGGCGCAGGGCGCTAACTATGGCTACACCTTC	CASSLAQGANYGYTF
once	TRBJ2-3	TRBV2	TRBD2	TGTGCCAGCAGTCTCCGGACTAGAGGGGAGACAGATACGCAGTATTTT	CASSLRTRGETDTQYF
-	TRBJ1-4	TRBV5-1	TRBD1	TGCGCCAGCAGCCCGACAGGGGACGGCACTAATGAAAAACTGTTTTTT	CASSPTGDGTNEKLFF
-	TRBJ2-2	TRBV4-3	TRBD1	TGCGCCAGCAGCCCGGGACAGGGATACACCGGGGAGCTGTTTTTT	CASSPGQGYTGELFF
-	TRBJ2-2	TRBV27	TRBD2	TGTGCCAGCAGTTTATGGGGTTATGGGCTAGCGGTGAACACCGGGGAGCTGTTTTTT	CASSLWGYGLAVNTGELFF
-	TRBJ1-3	TRBV5-1	TRBD1	TGCGCCAGCAGAGAGGACAGGTCCTCTGGAAACACCATATATTTT	CASREDRSSGNTIYF
-	TRBJ2-7	TRBV7-9	TRBD2	TGTGCCAGCAGCCAGGGACTAGCGAACAACGAGCAGTACTTC	CASSQGLANNEQYF
-	TRBJ2-7	TRBV11-3	TRBD1	TGTGCCAGCAGCTTGGACAGGAGTTACGAGCAGTACTTC	CASSLDRSYEQYF
-	TRBJ1-4	TRBV2	-	TGTGCCAGCAGAGCTGAGTCGGGGCTGAGTGAAAAACTGTTTTTT	CASRAESGLSEKLFF
-	TRBJ2-3	TRBV11-2	-	TGTGCCAGCTCCGGTTGGCCCGGCACAGATACGCAGTATTTT	CASSGWPGTDTQYF
-	TRBJ2-1	TRBV10-2	TRBD2	TGCGCCAGCAGGACTAGCGGGGCCCAGCATGAGCAGTTCTTC	CASRTSGAQHEQFF
once	TRBJ2-3	TRBV7-2	-	TGTGCCAGCAGCTTAGCCGGAGCGAGAGATACGCAGTATTTT	CASSLAGARDTQYF
few	TRBJ1-6	TRBV7-9	TRBD1	TGTGCCAGCAGCGGGACAGGGGATTCACCCCTCCACTTT	CASSGTGDSPLHF
-	TRBJ1-2	TRBV20-1	-	TGCAGTGCTCGAGACTCTGGCTACACCTTC	CSARDSGYTF
-	TRBJ1-2	TRBV18	TRBD1	TGTGCCAGCTCACCGGACAGGAGGAGAGATGGCTACACCTTC	CASSPDRRRDGYTF
-	TRBJ1-6	TRBV9	TRBD1	TGTGCCAGCAGCGTAGGGGGACAGTATAATTCACCCCTCCACTTT	CASSVGGQYNSPLHF
-	TRBJ1-5	TRBV19	TRBD1	TGTGCCAGTAGTATTTTGGGGGGACAGATCTTAATAAGGAATCAGCCCCAGCATTTT	CASSILGGQILIRNQPQHF
-	TRBJ2-7	TRBV30	-	TGTGCCTGGAGTGTAGGGGGGCCCTACGAGCAGTACTTC	CAWSVGGPYEQYF
-	TRBJ2-7	TRBV12-5	TRBD2	TGTGCTAGTGGTTCGCTCGGGCTGGCGGGAGAAGAGCAGTACTTC	CASGSLGLAGEEQYF
-	TRBJ1-4	TRBV6-1	-	TGTGCCAGCAGTACCTACAGGGTGGGAGGCGAAAAACTGTTTTTT	CASSTYRVGGEKLFF
-	TRBJ2-2	TRBV7-6	TRBD1	TGTGCCAGCAGCCGGACAGGGCAGAACACCGGGGAGCTGTTTTTT	CASSRTGQNTGELFF
-	TRBJ2-7	TRBV11-2	TRBD2	TGTGCCAGCAGCTTAGCGGGACTAGCGGGGGTGTCCCACGAGCAGTACTTC	CASSLAGLAGVSHEQYF
once	TRBJ1-1	TRBV27	-	TGTGCCAGCAGACTAATGGGGGCGCCCACTGAAGCTTTCTTT	CASRLMGAPTEAFF
-	TRBJ1-1	TRBV7-2	-	TGTGCCAGCAGCTTAAGGGATGGGACTGAAGCTTTCTTT	CASSLRDGTEAFF
once	TRBJ2-7	TRBV27	TRBD2	TGTGCCAGCAGTTTAGGGACTAGCGGGGCCTACGAGCAGTACTTC	CASSLGTSGAYEQYF
-	TRBJ2-7	TRBV15	TRBD2	TGTGCCACCAGCAGAGAGGAGCTAGCGGGAGTATACGAGCAGTACTTC	CATSREELAGVYEQYF
-	TRBJ1-2	TRBV28	-	TGTGCCAGCAGTTCCAAGAACTATGGCTACACCTTC	CASSSKNYGYTF
-	TRBJ2-7	TRBV7-7	TRBD1	TGTGCTAGCAGCGCGACAGGGAGCTCCTACGAGCAGTACTTC	CASSATGSSYEQYF
-	TRBJ2-3	TRBV9	-	TGTGCCAGCAGCGTAGGCGGGGGCAGCACAGATACGCAGTATTTT	CASSVGGGSTDTQYF
-	TRBJ1-3	TRBV19	-	TGTGCCAGTAGTATCGTTCCACCGTTGAGCTCTGGAAACACCATATATTTT	CASSIVPPLSSGNTIYF
-	TRBJ2-2	TRBV6-6	-	TGTGCCAGCAACGTCAACACCGGGGAGCTGTTTTTT	CASNVNTGELFF
-	TRBJ2-1	TRBV19	-	TGTGCCAGTAGTATAGACAGGGAGTATGAGCAGTTCTTC	CASSIDREYEQFF
-	TRBJ1-5	TRBV7-2	-	TGTGCCAGCAGCTTGTTGAATCAGCCCCAGCATTTT	CASSLLNQPQHF
-	TRBJ1-2	TRBV19	-	TGTGCCAGTAGTATCGGTGAAAGGATAGCTAACTATGGCTACACCTTC	CASSIGERIANYGYTF
-	TRBJ1-2	TRBV30	-	TGTGCCTGGAGTGTCACAGCAGCTAACTATGGCTACACCTTC	CAWSVTAANYGYTF
once	TRBJ2-7	TRBV6-5	-	TGTGCCAGCAGTCAGAACCCCTCGACAACCAAGCAGTACTTC	CASSQNPSTTKQYF
-	TRBJ2-7	TRBV5-4	-	TGTGCCAGCAGCCCACGGGACGGAACCTACGAGCAGTACTTC	CASSPRDGTYEQYF
-	TRBJ1-1	TRBV5-1	-	TGCGCCAGCAGCCCAAGGCCCAGGGACACTGAAGCTTTCTTT	CASSPRPRDTEAFF
-	TRBJ2-7	TRBV7-2	-	TGTGCCAGCAGCCCGACAGCTTTTAGCTCCTACGAGCAGTACTTC	CASSPTAFSSYEQYF
-	TRBJ2-4	TRBV19	TRBD1	TGTGCCAGTAGTATAGCGCCGGGACAGCTAGCCAAAAACATTCAGTACTTC	CASSIAPGQLAKNIQYF
-	TRBJ2-3	TRBV2	TRBD2	TGTGCCAGCAGTGCTTTGACTAGCGGGGGGGCGGGAGATACGCAGTATTTT	CASSALTSGGAGDTQYF
-	TRBJ1-5	TRBV6-1	-	TGTGCCAGCAGTGAAATAAGCGGTTGGGGCAATCAGCCCCAGCATTTT	CASSEISGWGNQPQHF
once	TRBJ2-1	TRBV4-1	TRBD2	TGCGCCAGCAGCCAAGATCGCGGGAGGAACGGTGAGCAGTTCTTC	CASSQDRGRNGEQFF